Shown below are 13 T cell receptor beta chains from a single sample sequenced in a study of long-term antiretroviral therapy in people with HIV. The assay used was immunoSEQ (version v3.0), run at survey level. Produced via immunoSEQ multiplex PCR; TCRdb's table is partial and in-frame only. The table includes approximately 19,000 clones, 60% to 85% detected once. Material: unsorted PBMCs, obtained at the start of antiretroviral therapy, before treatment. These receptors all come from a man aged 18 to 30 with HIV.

As DNA, the CDR3 is TGTGCCAGCAGCCGAAGAGCACAAGCCTACGAGCAGTACTTC. Protein: CASSRRAQAYEQYF. The chain employs TRBV7-2 and TRBJ2-7; D unclear. Germline V CDR1 and CDR2: SGHTA, FQGNSA. The length of the CDR3 is 14 residues. V was cut by 5 bases and J by 2 bases, with 13 bases left in between.

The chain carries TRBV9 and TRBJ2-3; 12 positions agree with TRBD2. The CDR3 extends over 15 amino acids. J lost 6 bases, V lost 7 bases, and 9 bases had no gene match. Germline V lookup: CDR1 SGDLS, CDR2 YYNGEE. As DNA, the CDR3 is TGTGCCAGCCGTAGACTAGCGGGAGAAGATGATACGCAGTATTTT. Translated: CASRRLAGEDDTQYF.

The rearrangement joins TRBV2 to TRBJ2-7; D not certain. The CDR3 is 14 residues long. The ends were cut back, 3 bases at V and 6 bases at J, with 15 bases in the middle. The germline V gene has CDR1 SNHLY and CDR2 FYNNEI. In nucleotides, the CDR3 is TGTGCCAGCAGTGATGGAAGGGTTCGCGGCGAGCAGTACTTC. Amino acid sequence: CASSDGRVRGEQYF.

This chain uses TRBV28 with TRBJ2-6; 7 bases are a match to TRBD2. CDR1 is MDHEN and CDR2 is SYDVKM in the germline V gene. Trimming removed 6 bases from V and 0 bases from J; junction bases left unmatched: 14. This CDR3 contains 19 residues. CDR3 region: CASSPSLGGGLSGANVLTF. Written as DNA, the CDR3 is TGTGCCAGCAGCCCTAGTTTGGGCGGGGGTCTCTCTGGGGCCAACGTCCTGACTTTC. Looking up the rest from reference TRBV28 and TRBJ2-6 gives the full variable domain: DVKVTQSSRYLVKRTGEKVFLECVQDMDHENMFWYRQDPGLGLRLIYFSYDVKMKEKGDIPEGYSVSREKKERFSLILESASTNQTSMYLCASSPSLGGGLSGANVLTFGAGSRLTVL.

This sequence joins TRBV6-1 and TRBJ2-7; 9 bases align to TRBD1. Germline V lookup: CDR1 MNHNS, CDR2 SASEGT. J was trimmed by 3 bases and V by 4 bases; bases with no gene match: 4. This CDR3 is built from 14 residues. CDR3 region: CASSVGTGIYEQYF. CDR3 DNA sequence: TGTGCCAGCAGTGTCGGGACAGGGATCTACGAGCAGTACTTC.

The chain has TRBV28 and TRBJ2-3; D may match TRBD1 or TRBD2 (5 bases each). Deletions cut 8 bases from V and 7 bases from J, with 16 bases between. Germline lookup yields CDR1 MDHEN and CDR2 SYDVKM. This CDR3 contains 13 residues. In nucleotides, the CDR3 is TGTGCCAGCGGTCCCGGGGCGCGGAATACGCAGTATTTT. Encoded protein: CASGPGARNTQYF.

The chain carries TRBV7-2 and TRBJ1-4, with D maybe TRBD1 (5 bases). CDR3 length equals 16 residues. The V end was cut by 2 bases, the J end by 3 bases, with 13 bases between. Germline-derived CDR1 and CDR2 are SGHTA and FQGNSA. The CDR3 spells CASSLRGVGPNEKLFF. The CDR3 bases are TGTGCCAGCAGCTTAAGAGGGGTAGGGCCTAATGAAAAACTGTTTTTT.

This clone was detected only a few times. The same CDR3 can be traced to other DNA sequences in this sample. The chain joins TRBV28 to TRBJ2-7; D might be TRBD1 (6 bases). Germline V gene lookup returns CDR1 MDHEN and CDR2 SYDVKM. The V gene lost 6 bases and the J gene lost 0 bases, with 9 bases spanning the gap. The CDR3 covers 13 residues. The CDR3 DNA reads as TGTGCCAGCAGACCGGACAGCTCCTACGAGCAGTACTTC. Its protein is CASRPDSSYEQYF.

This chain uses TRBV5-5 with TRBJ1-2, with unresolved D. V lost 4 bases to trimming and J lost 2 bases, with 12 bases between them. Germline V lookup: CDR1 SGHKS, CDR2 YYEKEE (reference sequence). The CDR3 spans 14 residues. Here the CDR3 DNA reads TGTGCCAGCAGCCTTCCGGGAGGGAACTATGGCTACACCTTC. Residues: CASSLPGGNYGYTF.

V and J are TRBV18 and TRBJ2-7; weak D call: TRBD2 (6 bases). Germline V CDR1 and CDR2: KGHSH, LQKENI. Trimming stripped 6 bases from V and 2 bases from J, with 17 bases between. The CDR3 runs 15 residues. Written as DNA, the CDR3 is TGTGCCAGCTCCCGCGGGACCGAGCAAGCCTACGAGCAGTACTTC. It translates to CASSRGTEQAYEQYF. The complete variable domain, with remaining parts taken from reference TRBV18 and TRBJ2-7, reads NAGVMQNPRHLVRRRGQEARLRCSPMKGHSHVYWYRQLPEEGLKFMVYLQKENIIDESGMPKERFSAEFPKEGPSILRIQQVVRGDSAAYFCASSRGTEQAYEQYFGPGTRLTVT.

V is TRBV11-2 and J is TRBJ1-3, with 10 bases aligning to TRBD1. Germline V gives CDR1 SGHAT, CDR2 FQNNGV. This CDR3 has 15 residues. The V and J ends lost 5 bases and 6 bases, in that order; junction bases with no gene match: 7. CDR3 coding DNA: TGTGCCAGCAGCGCCGACAGGGGGCTCGCAAACACCATATATTTT. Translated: CASSADRGLANTIYF.

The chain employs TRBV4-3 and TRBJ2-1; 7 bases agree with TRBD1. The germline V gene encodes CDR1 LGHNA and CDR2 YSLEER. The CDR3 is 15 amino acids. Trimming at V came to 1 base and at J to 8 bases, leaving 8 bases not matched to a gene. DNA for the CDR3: TGCGCCAGCAGCCAAGGAGGGAACAGGGGCGATGAGCAGTTCTTC. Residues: CASSQGGNRGDEQFF.

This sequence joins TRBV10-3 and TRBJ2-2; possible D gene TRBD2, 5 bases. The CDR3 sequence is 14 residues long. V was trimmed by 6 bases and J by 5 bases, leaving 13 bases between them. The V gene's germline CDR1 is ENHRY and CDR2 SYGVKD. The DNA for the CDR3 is TGTGCCATCAGACCGGGATCGGGAACCGGGGAGCTGTTTTTT. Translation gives CAIRPGSGTGELFF.